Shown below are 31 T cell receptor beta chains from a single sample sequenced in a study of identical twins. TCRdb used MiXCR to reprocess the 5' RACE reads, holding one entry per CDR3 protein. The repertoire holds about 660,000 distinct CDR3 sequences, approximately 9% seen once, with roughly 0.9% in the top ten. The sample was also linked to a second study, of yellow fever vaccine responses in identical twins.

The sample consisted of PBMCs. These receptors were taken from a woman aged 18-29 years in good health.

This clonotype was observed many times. Here the CDR3 reads CASSLRQAGRTNEKLFF. For the CDR3, the DNA is TGCGCCAGCAGCTTGAGACAGGCTGGGAGAACTAATGAAAAACTGTTTTTT. The J gene is TRBJ1-4, the V gene TRBV5-1; a possible D gene is TRBD1 (6 bases). Germline CDR1 is SGHRS and CDR2 is YFSETQ. Trimming left V 1 base short and J 1 base short, with 14 bases between. There are 17 residues in the CDR3.

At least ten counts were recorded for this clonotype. This CDR3 is CASSVGGVYEQYF. The CDR3 region has the DNA TGTGCCAGCAGCGTAGGAGGGGTCTACGAGCAGTACTTC. The rearrangement uses TRBV9 and TRBJ2-7, with D perhaps TRBD1 or TRBD2 (5 bases each). CDR1 and CDR2 (germline): SGDLS, YYNGEE. This CDR3 has 13 residues. V lost 0 bases, J lost 3 bases, and 7 bases lay in between. Together with reference TRBV9 and TRBJ2-7, the CDR3 gives the full variable domain: DSGVTQTPKHLITATGQRVTLRCSPRSGDLSVYWYQQSLDQGLQFLIQYYNGEERAKGNILERFSAQQFPDLHSELNLSSLELGDSALYFCASSVGGVYEQYFGPGTRLTVT.

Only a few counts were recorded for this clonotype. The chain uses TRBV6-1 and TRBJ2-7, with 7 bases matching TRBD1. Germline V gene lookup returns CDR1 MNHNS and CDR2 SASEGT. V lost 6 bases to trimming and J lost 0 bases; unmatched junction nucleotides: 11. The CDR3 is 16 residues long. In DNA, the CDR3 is TGTGCCAGCAGACCGACTCCCGGGACAGACTCCTACGAGCAGTACTTC. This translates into CASRPTPGTDSYEQYF.

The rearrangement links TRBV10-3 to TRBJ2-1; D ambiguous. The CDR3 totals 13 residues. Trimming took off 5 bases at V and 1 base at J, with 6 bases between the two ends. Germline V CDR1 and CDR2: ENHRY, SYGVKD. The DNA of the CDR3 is TGTGCCATCAGTATAAGTTCCTACAATGAGCAGTTCTTC. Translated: CAISISSYNEQFF.

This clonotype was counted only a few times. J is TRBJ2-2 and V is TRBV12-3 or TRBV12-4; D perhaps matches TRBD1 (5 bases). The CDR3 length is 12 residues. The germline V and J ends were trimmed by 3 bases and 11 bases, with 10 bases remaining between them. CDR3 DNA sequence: TGTGCCAGCAGTTTCGGGCAGGGTGAGCTGTTTTTT. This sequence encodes CASSFGQGELFF.

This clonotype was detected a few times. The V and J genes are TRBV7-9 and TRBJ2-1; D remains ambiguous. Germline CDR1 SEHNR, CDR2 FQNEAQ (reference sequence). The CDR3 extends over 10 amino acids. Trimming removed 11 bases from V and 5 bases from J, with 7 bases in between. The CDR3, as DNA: TGTGCCCTCGAGGACAATGAGCAGTTCTTC. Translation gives CALEDNEQFF.

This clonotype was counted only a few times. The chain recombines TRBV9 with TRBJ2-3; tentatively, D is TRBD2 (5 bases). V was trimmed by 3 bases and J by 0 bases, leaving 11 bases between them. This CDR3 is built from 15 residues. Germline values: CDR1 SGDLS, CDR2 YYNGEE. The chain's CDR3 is CASSGGIGSTDTQYF. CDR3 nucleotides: TGTGCCAGCAGCGGAGGGATTGGAAGCACAGATACGCAGTATTTT.

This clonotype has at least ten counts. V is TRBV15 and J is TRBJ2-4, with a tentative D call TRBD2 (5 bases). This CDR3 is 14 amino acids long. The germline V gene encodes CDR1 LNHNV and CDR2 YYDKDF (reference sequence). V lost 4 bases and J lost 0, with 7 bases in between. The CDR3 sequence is CATSTGLAKNIQYF. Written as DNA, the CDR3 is TGTGCCACCAGCACTGGACTAGCCAAAAACATTCAGTACTTC.

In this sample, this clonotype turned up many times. The CDR3 loop is CATSLGNYGYTF. CDR3 sequence (DNA): TGTGCCACCAGCCTAGGGAACTATGGCTACACCTTC. V and J are TRBV15 and TRBJ1-2; D is uncertain. Trimming left V 5 bases short and J 2 bases short, with 6 bases between. There are 12 residues in the CDR3. CDR1 and CDR2 from the germline V gene are LNHNV and YYDKDF (reference sequence).

The DNA of the CDR3 is TGCAGTGCTAGAGACCGACAGGGACGGTACGAGCAGTACTTC. It translates to CSARDRQGRYEQYF. This chain uses TRBV20-1 with TRBJ2-7, with 7 bases matching TRBD1. Per the germline V gene, CDR1 is DFQATT and CDR2 is SNEGSKA (reference sequence). The CDR3 is 14 amino acids. The V and J ends lost 0 bases and 4 bases, in that order; junction bases with no gene match: 6.

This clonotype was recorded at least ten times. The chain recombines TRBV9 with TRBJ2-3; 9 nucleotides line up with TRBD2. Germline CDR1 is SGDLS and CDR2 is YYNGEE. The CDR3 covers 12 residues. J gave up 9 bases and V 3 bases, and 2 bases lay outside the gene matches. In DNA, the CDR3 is TGTGCCAGCAGCGGTAGCGGGGGAACGCAGTATTTT. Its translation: CASSGSGGTQYF.

This chain's CDR3 is CASSQEGALKNIQYF. Here the CDR3 DNA reads TGTGCCAGCAGTCAAGAAGGGGCCCTAAAAAACATTCAGTACTTC. The V gene is TRBV7-8, the J gene TRBJ2-4; D might be TRBD1 (5 bases). The germline V gene has CDR1 SGHVS and CDR2 FQNEAQ. This CDR3 has 15 residues. Trimming took 6 bases from V and 4 from J, leaving 16 bases between them.

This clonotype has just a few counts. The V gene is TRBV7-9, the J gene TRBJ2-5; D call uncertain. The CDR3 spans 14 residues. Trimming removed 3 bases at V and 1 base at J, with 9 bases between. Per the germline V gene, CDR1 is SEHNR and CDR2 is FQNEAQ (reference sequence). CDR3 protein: CASSFQSSQETQYF. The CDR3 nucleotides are TGTGCCAGCAGCTTCCAATCGTCCCAAGAGACCCAGTACTTC.

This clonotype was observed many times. CDR3 sequence: CASSVPSGIGSYNEQFF. CDR3 DNA: TGTGCCAGCAGTGTACCTAGCGGAATCGGATCCTACAATGAGCAGTTCTTC. The V call is TRBV28, the J call TRBJ2-1; 7 nucleotides line up with TRBD2. J lost 1 base, V lost 5 bases, and 11 bases had no gene match. Germline V gene data show CDR1 as MDHEN and CDR2 as SYDVKM. CDR3 size: 17 residues. The full variable domain, with the rest looked up from reference TRBV28 and TRBJ2-1, is DVKVTQSSRYLVKRTGEKVFLECVQDMDHENMFWYRQDPGLGLRLIYFSYDVKMKEKGDIPEGYSVSREKKERFSLILESASTNQTSMYLCASSVPSGIGSYNEQFFGPGTRLTVL.

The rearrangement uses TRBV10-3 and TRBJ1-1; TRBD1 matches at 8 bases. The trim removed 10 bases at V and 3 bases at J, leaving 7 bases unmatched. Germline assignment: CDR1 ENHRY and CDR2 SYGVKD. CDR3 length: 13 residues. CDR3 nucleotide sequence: TGTGCCACCCAGGACAGGGCGGACACTGAAGCTTTCTTT. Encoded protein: CATQDRADTEAFF.

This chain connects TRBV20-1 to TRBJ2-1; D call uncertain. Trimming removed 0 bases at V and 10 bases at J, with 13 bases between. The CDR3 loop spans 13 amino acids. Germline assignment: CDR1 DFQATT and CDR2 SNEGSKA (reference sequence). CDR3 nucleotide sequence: TGCAGTGCTAGAGATCCGACATTAGAGGAGCAGTTCTTC. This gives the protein CSARDPTLEEQFF.

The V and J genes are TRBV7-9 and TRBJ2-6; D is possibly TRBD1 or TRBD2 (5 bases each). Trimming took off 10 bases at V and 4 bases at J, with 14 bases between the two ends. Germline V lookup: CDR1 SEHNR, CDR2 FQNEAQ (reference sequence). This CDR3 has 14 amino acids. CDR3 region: CANEGERGANVLTF. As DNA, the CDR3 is TGTGCCAACGAAGGGGAGAGGGGGGCCAACGTCCTGACTTTC.

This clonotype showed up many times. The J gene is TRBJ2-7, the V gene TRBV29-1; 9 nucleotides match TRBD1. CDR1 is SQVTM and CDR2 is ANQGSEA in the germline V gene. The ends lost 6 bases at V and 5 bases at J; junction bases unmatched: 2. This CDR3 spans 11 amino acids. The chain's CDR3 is CSVRTGDEQYF. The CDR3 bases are TGCAGCGTGAGGACAGGGGACGAGCAGTACTTC.

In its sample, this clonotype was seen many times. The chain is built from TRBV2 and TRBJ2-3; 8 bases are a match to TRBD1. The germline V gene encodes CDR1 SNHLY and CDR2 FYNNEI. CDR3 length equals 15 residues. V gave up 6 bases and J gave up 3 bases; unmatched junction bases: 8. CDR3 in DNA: TGTGCCAGCAGGGCGGGGACAGGCGAGACAGATACGCAGTATTTT. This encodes CASRAGTGETDTQYF.

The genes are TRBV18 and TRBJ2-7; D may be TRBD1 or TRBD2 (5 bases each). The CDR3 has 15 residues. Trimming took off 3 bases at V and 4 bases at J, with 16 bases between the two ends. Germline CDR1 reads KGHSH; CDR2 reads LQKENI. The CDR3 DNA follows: TGTGCCAGCTCACCCCCCGGGACCCAAGGGTACGAGCAGTACTTC. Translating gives CASSPPGTQGYEQYF.

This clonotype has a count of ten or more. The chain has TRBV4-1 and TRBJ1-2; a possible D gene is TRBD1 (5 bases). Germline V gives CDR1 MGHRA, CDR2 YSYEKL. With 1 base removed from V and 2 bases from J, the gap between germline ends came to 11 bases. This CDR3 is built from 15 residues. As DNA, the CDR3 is TGCGCCAGCAGCCAAGTCATCCAGGGCAACTATGGCTACACCTTC. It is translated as CASSQVIQGNYGYTF.

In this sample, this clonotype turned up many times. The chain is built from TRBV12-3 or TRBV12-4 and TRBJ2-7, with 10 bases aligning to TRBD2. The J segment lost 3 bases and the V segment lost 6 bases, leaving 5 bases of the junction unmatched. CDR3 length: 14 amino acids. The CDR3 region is CASRRGLADYEQYF. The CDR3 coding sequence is TGTGCCAGCAGACGAGGACTAGCGGACTACGAGCAGTACTTC.

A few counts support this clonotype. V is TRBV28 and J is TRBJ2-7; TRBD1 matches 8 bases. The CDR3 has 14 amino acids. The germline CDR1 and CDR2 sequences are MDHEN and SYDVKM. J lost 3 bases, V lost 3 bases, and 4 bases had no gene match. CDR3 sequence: CASSFRGQDYEQYF. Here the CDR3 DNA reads TGTGCCAGCAGTTTCCGGGGACAGGACTACGAGCAGTACTTC.

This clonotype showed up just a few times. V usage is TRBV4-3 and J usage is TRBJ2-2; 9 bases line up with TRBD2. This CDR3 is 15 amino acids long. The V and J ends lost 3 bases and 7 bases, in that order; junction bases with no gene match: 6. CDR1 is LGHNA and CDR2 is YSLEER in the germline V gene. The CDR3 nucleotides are TGCGCCAGCAGCCAGTTAGCGGGAGCAGGCGGGGAGCTGTTTTTT. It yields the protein CASSQLAGAGGELFF.

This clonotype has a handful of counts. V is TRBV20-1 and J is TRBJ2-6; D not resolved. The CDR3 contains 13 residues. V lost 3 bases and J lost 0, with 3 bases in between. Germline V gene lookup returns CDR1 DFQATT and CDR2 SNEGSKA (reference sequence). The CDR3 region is CSASVSGANVLTF. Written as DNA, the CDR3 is TGCAGTGCTAGTGTCTCTGGGGCCAACGTCCTGACTTTC.

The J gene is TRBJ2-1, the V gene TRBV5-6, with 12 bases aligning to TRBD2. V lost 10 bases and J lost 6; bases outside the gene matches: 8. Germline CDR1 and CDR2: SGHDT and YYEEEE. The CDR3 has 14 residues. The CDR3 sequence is CARPLAGGLNEQFF. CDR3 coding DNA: TGTGCCCGACCACTAGCGGGGGGACTCAATGAGCAGTTCTTC.

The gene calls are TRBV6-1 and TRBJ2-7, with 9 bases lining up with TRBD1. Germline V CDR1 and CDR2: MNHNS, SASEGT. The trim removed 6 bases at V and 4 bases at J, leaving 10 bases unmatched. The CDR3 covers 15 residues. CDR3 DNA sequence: TGTGCCAGCAGAGAGCGGACAGGGGATCTGTACGAGCAGTACTTC. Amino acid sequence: CASRERTGDLYEQYF.

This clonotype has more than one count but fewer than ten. The CDR3 sequence is CASSYTGTGFDEQYF. DNA of the CDR3: TGCGCCAGCAGCTATACCGGGACAGGGTTCGACGAGCAGTACTTC. The V and J genes are TRBV5-1 and TRBJ2-7; TRBD1 matches at 9 bases. The CDR3 is 15 amino acids. Germline CDR1 is SGHRS and CDR2 is YFSETQ. J lost 5 bases, V lost 3 bases, and 9 bases had no gene match.

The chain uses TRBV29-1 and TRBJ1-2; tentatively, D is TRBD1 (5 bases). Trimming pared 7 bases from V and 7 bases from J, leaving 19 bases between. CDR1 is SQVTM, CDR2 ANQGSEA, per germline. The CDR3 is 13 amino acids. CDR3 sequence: CSATGVGLGGYTF. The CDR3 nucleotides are TGCAGCGCCACGGGGGTCGGGTTGGGTGGCTACACCTTC.

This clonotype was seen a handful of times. CDR3: CASSLGGTGGIQETQYF. CDR3 in DNA: TGTGCCAGCAGCTTAGGTGGGACAGGAGGGATTCAGGAGACCCAGTACTTC. This rearrangement joins TRBV7-9 to TRBJ2-5; 8 bases line up with TRBD1. Germline CDR1 is SEHNR and CDR2 is FQNEAQ (reference sequence). V shed 1 base, J shed 5 bases, and the junction held 12 bases outside the gene matches. The CDR3 runs 17 residues.

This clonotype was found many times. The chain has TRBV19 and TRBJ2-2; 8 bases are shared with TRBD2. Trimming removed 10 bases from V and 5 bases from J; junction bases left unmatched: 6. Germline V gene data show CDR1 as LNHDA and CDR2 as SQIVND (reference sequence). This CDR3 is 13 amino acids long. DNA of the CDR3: TGTGCCACCGGACTAGCACATACCGGGGAGCTGTTTTTT. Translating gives CATGLAHTGELFF.